This paragraph covers one T cell receptor (beta chain) sequence. Its antigen is unknown. This sample was taken from a study of T-cell memory formation after mild COVID-19. Germline V gives CDR1 SGHNT, CDR2 YYREEE (reference sequence). V was clipped by 4 bases and J by 0 bases, with 15 bases between them. The CDR3 covers 16 residues. Study outcomes and limitations: Pre-infection memory carried some responding clones, suggesting that cross-reactive memory joined.

In TCRdb, the 5' RACE reads were re-called with MiXCR into one record per CDR3 protein. This sample yields 450,000 or so distinct CDR3 sequences, of which around 20% are seen a single time; around 8% belongs to the top ten. This TCR derives from an adult woman who had mild COVID-19 (a few samples of this study predate the infection). Cell type and time point are not known. The rearrangement uses TRBV5-4 and TRBJ2-3, with D unclear. Sequencing was carried out using PBMCs or a T cell subset sorted from them (not recorded which). The CDR3 is CASSPLGRSSTDTQYF. The CDR3 DNA is TGTGCCAGCAGCCCCCTCGGGCGGAGTAGCACAGATACGCAGTATTTT.